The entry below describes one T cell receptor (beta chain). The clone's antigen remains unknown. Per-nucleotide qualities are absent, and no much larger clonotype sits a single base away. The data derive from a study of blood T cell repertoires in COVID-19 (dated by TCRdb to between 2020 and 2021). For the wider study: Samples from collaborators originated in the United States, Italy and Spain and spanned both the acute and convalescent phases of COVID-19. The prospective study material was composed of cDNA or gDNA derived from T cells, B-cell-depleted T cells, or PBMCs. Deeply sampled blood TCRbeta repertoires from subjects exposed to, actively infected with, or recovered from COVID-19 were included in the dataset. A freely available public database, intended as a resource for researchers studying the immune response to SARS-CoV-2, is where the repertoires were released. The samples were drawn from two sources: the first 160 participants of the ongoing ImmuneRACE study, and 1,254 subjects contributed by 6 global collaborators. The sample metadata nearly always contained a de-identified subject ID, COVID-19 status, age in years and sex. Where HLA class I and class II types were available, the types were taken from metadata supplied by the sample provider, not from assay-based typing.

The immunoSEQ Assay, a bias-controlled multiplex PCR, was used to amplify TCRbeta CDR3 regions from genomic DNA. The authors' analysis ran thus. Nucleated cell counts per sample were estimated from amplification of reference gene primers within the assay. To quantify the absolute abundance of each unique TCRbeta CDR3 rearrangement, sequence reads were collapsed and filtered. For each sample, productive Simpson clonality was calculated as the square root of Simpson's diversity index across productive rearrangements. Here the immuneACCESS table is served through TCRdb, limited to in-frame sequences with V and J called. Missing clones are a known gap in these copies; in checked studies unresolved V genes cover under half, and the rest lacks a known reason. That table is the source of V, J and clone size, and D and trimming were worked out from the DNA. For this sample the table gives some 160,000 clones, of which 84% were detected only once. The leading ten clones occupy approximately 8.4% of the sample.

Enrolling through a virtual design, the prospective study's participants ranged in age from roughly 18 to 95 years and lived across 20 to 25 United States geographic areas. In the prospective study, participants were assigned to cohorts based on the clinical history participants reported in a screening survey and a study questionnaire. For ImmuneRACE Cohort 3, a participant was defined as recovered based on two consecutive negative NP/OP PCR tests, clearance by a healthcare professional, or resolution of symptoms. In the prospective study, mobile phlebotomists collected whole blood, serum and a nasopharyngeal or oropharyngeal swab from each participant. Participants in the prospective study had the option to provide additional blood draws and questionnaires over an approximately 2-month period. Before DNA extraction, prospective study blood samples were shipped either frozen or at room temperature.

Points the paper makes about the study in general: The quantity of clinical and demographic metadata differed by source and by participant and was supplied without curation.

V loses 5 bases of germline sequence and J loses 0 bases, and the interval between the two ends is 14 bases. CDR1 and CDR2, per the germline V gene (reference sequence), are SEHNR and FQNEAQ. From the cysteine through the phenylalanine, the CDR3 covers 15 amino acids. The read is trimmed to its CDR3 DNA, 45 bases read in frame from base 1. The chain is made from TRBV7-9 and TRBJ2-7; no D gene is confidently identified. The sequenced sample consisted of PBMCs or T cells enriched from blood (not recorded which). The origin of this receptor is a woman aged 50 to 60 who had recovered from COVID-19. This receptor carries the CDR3 CASSHTYISSYEQYF. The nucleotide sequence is TGTGCCAGCAGCCATACCTATATTAGCTCCTACGAGCAGTACTTC.